This TCR beta chain is drawn from a study of control samples from healthy donors and cancer patients. The CDR3 consists of 15 residues. Germline V lookup: CDR1 MNHEY, CDR2 SVGAGI. The junction had 7 bases not matched to a gene; V was cut back by 6 bases and J by 5 bases. Only in-frame clones appear in the TCRdb table, and some are missing; sequencing was by immunoSEQ multiplex PCR. The table includes about 150,000 clones, over 90% detected once. The chain employs TRBV6-5 and TRBJ1-4; 9 nucleotides line up with TRBD1. The sample taken for sequencing was PBMCs. The source of this sequence is a man in his 60s with colorectal cancer. The CDR3 DNA follows: TGTGCCAGCAGAAACAACAGGGGGCGGAATGAAAAACTGTTTTTT. Its protein product is CASRNNRGRNEKLFF.